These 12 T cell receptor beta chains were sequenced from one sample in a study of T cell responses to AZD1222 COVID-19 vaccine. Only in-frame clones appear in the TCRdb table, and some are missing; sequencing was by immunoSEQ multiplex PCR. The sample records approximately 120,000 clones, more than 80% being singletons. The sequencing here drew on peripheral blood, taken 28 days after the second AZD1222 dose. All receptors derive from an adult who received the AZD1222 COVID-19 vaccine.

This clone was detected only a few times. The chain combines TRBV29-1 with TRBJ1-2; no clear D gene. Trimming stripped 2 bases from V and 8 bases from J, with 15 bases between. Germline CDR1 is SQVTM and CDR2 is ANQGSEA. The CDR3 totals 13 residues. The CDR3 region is CSVEPGAKEGYTF. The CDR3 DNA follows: TGCAGCGTTGAACCAGGCGCGAAGGAAGGCTACACCTTC.

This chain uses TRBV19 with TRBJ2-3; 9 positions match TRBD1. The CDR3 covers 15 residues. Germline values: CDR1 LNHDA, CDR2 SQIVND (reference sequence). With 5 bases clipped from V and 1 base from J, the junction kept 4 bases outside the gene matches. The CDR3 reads CASSLRTGGTDTQYF. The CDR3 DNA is TGTGCCAGTAGTCTCCGGACAGGGGGCACAGATACGCAGTATTTT.

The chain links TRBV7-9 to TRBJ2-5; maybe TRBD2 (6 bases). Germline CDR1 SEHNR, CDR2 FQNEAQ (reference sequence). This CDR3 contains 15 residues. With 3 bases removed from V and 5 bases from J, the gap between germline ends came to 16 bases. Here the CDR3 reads CASSFWRVGGETQYF. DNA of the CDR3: TGTGCCAGCAGCTTTTGGAGGGTTGGAGGGGAGACCCAGTACTTC.

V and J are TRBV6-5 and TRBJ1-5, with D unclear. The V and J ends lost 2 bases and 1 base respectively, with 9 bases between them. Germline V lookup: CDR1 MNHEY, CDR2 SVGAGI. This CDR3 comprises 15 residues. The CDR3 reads CASSYDGLSNQPQHF. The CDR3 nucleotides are TGTGCCAGCAGTTACGACGGATTGAGCAATCAGCCCCAGCATTTT.

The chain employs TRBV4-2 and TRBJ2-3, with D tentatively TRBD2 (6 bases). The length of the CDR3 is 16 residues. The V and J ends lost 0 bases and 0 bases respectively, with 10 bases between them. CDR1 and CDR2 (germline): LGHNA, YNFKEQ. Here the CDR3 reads CASSQDRGASTDTQYF. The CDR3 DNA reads TGTGCCAGCAGCCAAGATCGCGGGGCTAGCACAGATACGCAGTATTTT.

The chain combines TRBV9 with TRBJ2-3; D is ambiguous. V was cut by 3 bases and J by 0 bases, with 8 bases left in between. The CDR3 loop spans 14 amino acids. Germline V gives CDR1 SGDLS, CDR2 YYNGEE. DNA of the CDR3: TGTGCCAGCAGCGGAAGTTCTAGCACAGATACGCAGTATTTT. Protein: CASSGSSSTDTQYF.

The DNA for the CDR3 is TGTGCCAGTAGTATTCGGACAGAGGACCCGTATGGCTACACCTTC. Amino acid sequence: CASSIRTEDPYGYTF. V is TRBV19 and J is TRBJ1-2; D is perhaps TRBD1 (6 bases). The CDR3 spans 15 residues. CDR1 is LNHDA and CDR2 is SQIVND in the germline V gene (reference sequence). V was clipped by 3 bases and J by 5 bases, with 16 bases between them.

The CDR3 loop reads CAWSRGRGTGELFF. CDR3 sequence (DNA): TGTGCCTGGAGTAGGGGGCGGGGCACCGGGGAGCTGTTTTTT. V usage is TRBV30 and J usage is TRBJ2-2, with a possible D match to TRBD1 (7 bases). The germline gives CDR1 GTSNPN, CDR2 SVGIG (reference sequence). The CDR3 totals 14 residues. The V end lost 2 bases, the J end lost 4 bases, and 11 bases lay between the germline ends.

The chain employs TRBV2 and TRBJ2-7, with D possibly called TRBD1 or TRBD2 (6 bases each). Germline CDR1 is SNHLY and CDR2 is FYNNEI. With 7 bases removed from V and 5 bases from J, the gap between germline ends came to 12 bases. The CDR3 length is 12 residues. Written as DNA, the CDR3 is TGTGCCAGCATCGAGGGGGAGGACGAGCAGTACTTC. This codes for CASIEGEDEQYF. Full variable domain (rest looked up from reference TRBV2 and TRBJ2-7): EPEVTQTPSHQVTQMGQEVILRCVPISNHLYFYWYRQILGQKVEFLVSFYNNEISEKSEIFDDQFSVERPDGSNFTLKIRSTKLEDSAMYFCASIEGEDEQYFGPGTRLTVT.

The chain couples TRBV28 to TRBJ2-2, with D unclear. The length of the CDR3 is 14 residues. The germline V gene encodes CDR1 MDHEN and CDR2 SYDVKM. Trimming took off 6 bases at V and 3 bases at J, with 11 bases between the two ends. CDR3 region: CASRSSSDTGELFF. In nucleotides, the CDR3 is TGTGCCAGCAGATCTAGTTCTGACACCGGGGAGCTGTTTTTT.

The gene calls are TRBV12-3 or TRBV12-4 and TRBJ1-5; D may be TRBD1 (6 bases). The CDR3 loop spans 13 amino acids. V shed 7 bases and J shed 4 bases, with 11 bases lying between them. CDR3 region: CASTYRENQPQHF. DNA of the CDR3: TGTGCCAGCACCTACAGGGAGAATCAGCCCCAGCATTTT.

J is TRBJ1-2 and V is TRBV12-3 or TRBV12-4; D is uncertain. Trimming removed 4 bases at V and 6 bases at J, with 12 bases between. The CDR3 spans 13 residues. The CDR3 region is CASSSYQNDGYTF. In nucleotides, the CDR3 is TGTGCCAGCAGTTCGTACCAAAACGATGGCTACACCTTC.